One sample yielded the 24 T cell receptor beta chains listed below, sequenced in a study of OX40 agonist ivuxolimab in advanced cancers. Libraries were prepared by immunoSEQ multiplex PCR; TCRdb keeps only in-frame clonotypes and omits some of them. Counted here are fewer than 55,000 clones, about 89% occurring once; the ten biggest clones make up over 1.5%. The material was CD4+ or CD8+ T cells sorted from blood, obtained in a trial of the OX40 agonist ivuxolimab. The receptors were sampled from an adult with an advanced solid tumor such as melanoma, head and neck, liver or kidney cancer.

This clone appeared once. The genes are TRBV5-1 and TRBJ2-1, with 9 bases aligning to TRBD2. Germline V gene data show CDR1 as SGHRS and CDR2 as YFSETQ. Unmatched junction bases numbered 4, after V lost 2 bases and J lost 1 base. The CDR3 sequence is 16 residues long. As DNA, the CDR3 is TGCGCCAGCAGCTTTATTAGCGGGGGATCCTACAATGAGCAGTTCTTC. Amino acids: CASSFISGGSYNEQFF. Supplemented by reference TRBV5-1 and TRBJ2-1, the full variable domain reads KAGVTQTPRYLIKTRGQQVTLSCSPISGHRSVSWYQQTPGQGLQFLFEYFSETQRNKGNFPGRFSGRQFSNSRSEMNVSTLELGDSALYLCASSFISGGSYNEQFFGPGTRLTVL.

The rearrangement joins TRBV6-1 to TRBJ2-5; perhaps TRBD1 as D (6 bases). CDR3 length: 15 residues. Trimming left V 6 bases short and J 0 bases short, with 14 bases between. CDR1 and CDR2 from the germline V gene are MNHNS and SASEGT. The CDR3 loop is CASSPDRQYQETQYF. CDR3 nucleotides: TGTGCCAGCAGCCCGGACAGACAGTACCAAGAGACCCAGTACTTC.

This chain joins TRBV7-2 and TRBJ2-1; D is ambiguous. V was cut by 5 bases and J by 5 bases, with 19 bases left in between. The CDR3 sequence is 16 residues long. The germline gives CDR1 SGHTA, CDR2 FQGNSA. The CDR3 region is CASSPLGSVGHNEQFF. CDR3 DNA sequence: TGTGCCAGCAGCCCTCTCGGGTCCGTTGGCCACAATGAGCAGTTCTTC.

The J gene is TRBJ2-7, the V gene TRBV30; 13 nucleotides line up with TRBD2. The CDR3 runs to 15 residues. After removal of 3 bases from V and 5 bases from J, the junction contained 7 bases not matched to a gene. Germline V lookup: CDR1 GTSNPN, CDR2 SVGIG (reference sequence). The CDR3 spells CAWRLAGGPGNEQYF. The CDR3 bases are TGTGCCTGGAGACTAGCGGGAGGGCCTGGCAACGAGCAGTACTTC.

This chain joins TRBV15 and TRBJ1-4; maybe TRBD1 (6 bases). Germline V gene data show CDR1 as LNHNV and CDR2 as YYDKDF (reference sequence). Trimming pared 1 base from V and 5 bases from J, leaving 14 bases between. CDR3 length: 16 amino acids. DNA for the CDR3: TGTGCCACCAGCAGAGCCAGACAGGCTGTAAATGAAAAACTGTTTTTT. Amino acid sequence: CATSRARQAVNEKLFF.

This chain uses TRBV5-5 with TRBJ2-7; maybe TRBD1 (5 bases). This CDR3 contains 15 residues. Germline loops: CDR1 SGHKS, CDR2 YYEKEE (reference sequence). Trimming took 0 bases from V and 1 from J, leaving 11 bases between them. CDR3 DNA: TGTGCCAGCAGCTTGGGCCAGGGAAGTTCCTACGAGCAGTACTTC. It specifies CASSLGQGSSYEQYF.

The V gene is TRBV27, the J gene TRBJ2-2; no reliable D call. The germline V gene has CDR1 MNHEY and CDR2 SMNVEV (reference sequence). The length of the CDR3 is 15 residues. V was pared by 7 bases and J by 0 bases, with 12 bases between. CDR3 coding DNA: TGTGCCAGCACCAAGGCAGGATCGAACACCGGGGAGCTGTTTTTT. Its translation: CASTKAGSNTGELFF.

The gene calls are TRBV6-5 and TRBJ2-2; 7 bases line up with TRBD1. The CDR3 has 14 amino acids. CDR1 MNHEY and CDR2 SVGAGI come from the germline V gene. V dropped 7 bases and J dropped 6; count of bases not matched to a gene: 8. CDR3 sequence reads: CASTPDRAAGELFF. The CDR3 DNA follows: TGTGCCAGCACCCCAGACAGGGCTGCCGGGGAGCTGTTTTTT.

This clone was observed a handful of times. CDR3 bases: TGCAGCGTTGAAAACACTGAAGCTTTCTTT. This gives the protein CSVENTEAFF. The J gene is TRBJ1-1, the V gene TRBV29-1; D gene ambiguous. The CDR3 extends over 10 amino acids. The germline gives CDR1 SQVTM, CDR2 ANQGSEA. V was cut by 2 bases and J by 2 bases, with 0 bases left in between.

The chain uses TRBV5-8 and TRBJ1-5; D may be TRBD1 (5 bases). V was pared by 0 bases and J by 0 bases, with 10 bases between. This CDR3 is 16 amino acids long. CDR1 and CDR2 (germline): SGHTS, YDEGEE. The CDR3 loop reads CASSLGDGPSNQPQHF. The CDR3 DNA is TGTGCCAGCAGCTTGGGGGACGGACCTAGCAATCAGCCCCAGCATTTT. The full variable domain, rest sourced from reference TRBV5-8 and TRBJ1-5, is EAGVTQSPTHLIKTRGQQATLRCSPISGHTSVYWYQQALGLGLQFLLWYDEGEERNRGNFPPRFSGRQFPNYSSELNVNALELEDSALYLCASSLGDGPSNQPQHFGDGTRLSIL.

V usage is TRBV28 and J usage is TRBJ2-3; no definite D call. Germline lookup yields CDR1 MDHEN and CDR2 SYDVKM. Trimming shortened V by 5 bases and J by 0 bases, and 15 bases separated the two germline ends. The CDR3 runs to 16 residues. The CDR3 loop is CASSPSWVSSTDTQYF. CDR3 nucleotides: TGTGCCAGCAGTCCGTCATGGGTATCTAGCACAGATACGCAGTATTTT.

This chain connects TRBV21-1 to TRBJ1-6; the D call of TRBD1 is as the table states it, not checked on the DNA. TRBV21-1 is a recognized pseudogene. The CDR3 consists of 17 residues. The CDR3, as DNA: TGTGCCACCCTACCGGGACAGGGGGCCCGAAAAGACTCACCCCTCCACTTT. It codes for CATLPGQGARKDSPLHF.

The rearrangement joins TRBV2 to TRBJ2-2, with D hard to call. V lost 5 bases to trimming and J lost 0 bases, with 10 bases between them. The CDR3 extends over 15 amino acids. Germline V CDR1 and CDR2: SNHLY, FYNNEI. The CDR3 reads CASSITDANTGELFF. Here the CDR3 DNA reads TGTGCCAGCAGTATAACAGACGCGAACACCGGGGAGCTGTTTTTT.

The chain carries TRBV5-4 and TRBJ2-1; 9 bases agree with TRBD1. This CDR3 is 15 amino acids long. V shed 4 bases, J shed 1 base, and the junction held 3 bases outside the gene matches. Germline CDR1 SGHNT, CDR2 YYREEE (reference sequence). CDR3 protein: CASSLGQGSYNEQFF. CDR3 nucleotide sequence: TGTGCCAGCAGCCTGGGACAGGGATCCTACAATGAGCAGTTCTTC.

The CDR3 here is CASSPQGGSNTGELFF. The CDR3 DNA reads TGTGCCAGCAGCCCGCAGGGCGGGTCGAACACCGGGGAGCTGTTTTTT. This sequence joins TRBV7-2 and TRBJ2-2; either TRBD1 or TRBD2 may supply D (5 bases each). The CDR3 consists of 16 residues. Trimming left V 5 bases short and J 0 bases short, with 13 bases between. Germline-derived CDR1 and CDR2 are SGHTA and FQGNSA. The full variable domain, its missing parts supplied by reference TRBV7-2 and TRBJ2-2, is GAGVSQSPSNKVTEKGKDVELRCDPISGHTALYWYRQSLGQGLEFLIYFQGNSAPDKSGLPSDRFSAERTGGSVSTLTIQRTQQEDSAVYLCASSPQGGSNTGELFFGEGSRLTVL.

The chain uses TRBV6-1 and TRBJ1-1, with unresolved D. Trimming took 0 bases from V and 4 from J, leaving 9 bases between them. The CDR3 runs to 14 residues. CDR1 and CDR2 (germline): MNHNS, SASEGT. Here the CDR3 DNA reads TGTGCCAGCAGTGAAGCCGGGGTTGGCACTGAAGCTTTCTTT. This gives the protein CASSEAGVGTEAFF.

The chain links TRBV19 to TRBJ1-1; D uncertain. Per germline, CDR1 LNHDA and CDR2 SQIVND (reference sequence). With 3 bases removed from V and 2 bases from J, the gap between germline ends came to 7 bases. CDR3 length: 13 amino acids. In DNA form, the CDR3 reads TGTGCCAGTAGTATTAGTGCTAACACTGAAGCTTTCTTT. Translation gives CASSISANTEAFF.

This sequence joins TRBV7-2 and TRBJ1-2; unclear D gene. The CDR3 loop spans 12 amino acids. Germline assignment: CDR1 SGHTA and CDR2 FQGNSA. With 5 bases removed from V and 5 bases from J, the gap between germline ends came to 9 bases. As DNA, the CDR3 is TGTGCCAGCAGCGAAGAGACGTATGGCTACACCTTC. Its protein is CASSEETYGYTF.

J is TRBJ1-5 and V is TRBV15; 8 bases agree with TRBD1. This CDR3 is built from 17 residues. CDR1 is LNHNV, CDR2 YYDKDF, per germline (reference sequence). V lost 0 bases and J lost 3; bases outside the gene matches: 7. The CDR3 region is CATSRETGGFNNQPQHF. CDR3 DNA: TGTGCCACCAGCAGAGAAACAGGGGGGTTTAACAATCAGCCCCAGCATTTT.

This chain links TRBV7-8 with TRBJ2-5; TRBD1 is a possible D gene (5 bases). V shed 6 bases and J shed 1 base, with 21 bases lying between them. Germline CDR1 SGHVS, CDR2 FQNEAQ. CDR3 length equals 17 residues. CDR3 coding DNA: TGTGCCAGCAGGAAACCCTACAGGTTGGACGCCCAAGAGACCCAGTACTTC. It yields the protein CASRKPYRLDAQETQYF. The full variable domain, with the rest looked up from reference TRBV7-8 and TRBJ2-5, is GAGVSQSPRYKVAKRGQDVALRCDPISGHVSLFWYQQALGQGPEFLTYFQNEAQLDKSGLPSDRFFAERPEGSVSTLKIQRTQQEDSAVYLCASRKPYRLDAQETQYFGPGTRLLVL.

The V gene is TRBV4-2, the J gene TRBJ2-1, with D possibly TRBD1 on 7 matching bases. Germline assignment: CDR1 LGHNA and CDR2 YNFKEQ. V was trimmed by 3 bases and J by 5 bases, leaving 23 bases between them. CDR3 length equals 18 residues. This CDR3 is CASSQGSGGPLLNNEQFF. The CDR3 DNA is TGTGCCAGCAGCCAGGGATCAGGGGGGCCTCTTCTGAACAATGAGCAGTTCTTC.

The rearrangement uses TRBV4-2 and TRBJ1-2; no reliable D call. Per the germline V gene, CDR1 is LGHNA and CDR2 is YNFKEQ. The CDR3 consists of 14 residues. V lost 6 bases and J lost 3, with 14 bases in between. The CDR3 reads CASRKTNSDYGYTF. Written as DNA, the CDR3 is TGTGCCAGCAGAAAGACCAACAGTGACTATGGCTACACCTTC.

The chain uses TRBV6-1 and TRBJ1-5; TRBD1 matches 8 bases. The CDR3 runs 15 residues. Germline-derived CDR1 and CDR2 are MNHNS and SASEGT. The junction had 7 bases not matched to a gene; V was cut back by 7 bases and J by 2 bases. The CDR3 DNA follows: TGTGCCAGCAACACAGGGGGAAGTGGCAATCAGCCCCAGCATTTT. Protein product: CASNTGGSGNQPQHF.

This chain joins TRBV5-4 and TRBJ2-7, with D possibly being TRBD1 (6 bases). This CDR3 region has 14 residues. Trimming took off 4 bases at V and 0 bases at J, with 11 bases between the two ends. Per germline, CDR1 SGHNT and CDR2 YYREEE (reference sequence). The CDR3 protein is CASSRDTLSYEQYF. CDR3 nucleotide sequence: TGTGCCAGCAGCCGGGACACCCTCTCCTACGAGCAGTACTTC.